These 24 T cell receptor beta chains were sequenced from one sample in a study of CD8+ T cells in alopecia areata. Extracted RNA was reverse transcribed, and the resulting cDNA served as sequencing template. Sequencing was performed with immunoSEQ multiplex PCR; in TCRdb, only in-frame clones are kept and a portion is missing. Here the sample spans some 170,000 clones, approximately 56% being singletons. The sample here was CD4+ T cells sorted from blood, taken at week 0. The origin of the receptors is a human donor with alopecia areata.

A few counts support this clone. V and J are TRBV6-5 and TRBJ1-1; D perhaps matches TRBD1 (5 bases). Deletions cut 7 bases from V and 4 bases from J, with 16 bases between. The germline V gene has CDR1 MNHEY and CDR2 SVGAGI. This CDR3 spans 14 amino acids. Written as DNA, the CDR3 is TGTGCCAGCACCCCGGGGGGGGTCGGCACTGAAGCTTTCTTT. This encodes CASTPGGVGTEAFF.

About this clone itself: Different DNA sequences within this sample yield the same CDR3. The chain carries TRBV15 and TRBJ2-7, with D tentatively TRBD1 or TRBD2 (5 bases each). Germline CDR1 reads LNHNV; CDR2 reads YYDKDF (reference sequence). The V gene lost 0 bases and the J gene lost 1 base, with 10 bases spanning the gap. CDR3 length: 15 amino acids. The CDR3 is CATSRERDGSYEQYF. The CDR3 DNA reads as TGTGCCACCAGCAGAGAGAGGGACGGATCCTACGAGCAGTACTTC.

V usage is TRBV4-2 and J usage is TRBJ2-2; no definite D call. CDR1 is LGHNA, CDR2 YNFKEQ, per germline. V lost 1 base and J 5 bases, leaving 20 bases between the germline ends. The CDR3 is 18 amino acids. The CDR3 spells CASSQVAFGSVWTGELFF. The CDR3 DNA reads as TGTGCCAGCAGCCAAGTTGCCTTCGGCTCGGTCTGGACCGGGGAGCTGTTTTTT.

CDR3 nucleotide sequence: TGCGCCAGCAGCTTACCAAGACAGACTGAAGCTTTCTTT. Encoded protein: CASSLPRQTEAFF. The V and J genes are TRBV5-1 and TRBJ1-1; D perhaps matches TRBD1 (5 bases). CDR3 length: 13 amino acids. V gave up 2 bases and J gave up 5 bases, with 10 bases separating them. The germline V gene has CDR1 SGHRS and CDR2 YFSETQ. Together with reference TRBV5-1 and TRBJ1-1, the CDR3 gives the full variable domain: KAGVTQTPRYLIKTRGQQVTLSCSPISGHRSVSWYQQTPGQGLQFLFEYFSETQRNKGNFPGRFSGRQFSNSRSEMNVSTLELGDSALYLCASSLPRQTEAFFGQGTRLTVV.

The chain links TRBV6-5 to TRBJ2-5; D not resolved. CDR1 MNHEY and CDR2 SVGAGI come from the germline V gene. Trimming cost V 4 bases and J 2 bases, with 8 bases left between them. The CDR3 sequence is 13 residues long. The CDR3 bases are TGTGCCAGCAGTTTTCAATCTCAAGAGACCCAGTACTTC. Translating it yields CASSFQSQETQYF.

The V and J genes are TRBV6-5 and TRBJ1-1; D unclear. The V and J ends lost 6 bases and 0 bases respectively, with 8 bases between them. Germline CDR1 reads MNHEY; CDR2 reads SVGAGI. The CDR3 is 13 residues long. The CDR3 DNA is TGTGCCAGCAGCAACACGGTGAACACTGAAGCTTTCTTT. Protein product: CASSNTVNTEAFF.

This chain uses TRBV14 with TRBJ2-5, with unresolved D. CDR1 and CDR2 from the germline V gene are SGHDN and FVKESK. This CDR3 contains 15 residues. Trimming stripped 1 base from V and 2 bases from J, with 11 bases between. The CDR3 is CASSQGSVGQETQYF. In DNA form, the CDR3 reads TGTGCCAGCAGCCAAGGGTCAGTGGGGCAAGAGACCCAGTACTTC.

Note on this clone: This specimen includes other DNA sequences encoding the same CDR3. This rearrangement joins TRBV5-1 to TRBJ2-5, with D perhaps matching TRBD1 (6 bases). The germline CDR1 and CDR2 sequences are SGHRS and YFSETQ. CDR3 length: 12 amino acids. The ends were cut back, 5 bases at V and 5 bases at J, with 10 bases in the middle. The CDR3 nucleotides are TGCGCCAGCAGTCCTACAGGGGAGACCCAGTACTTC. Its protein product is CASSPTGETQYF.

The V gene is TRBV30, the J gene TRBJ2-7; D is undetermined. The CDR3 totals 13 residues. V was pared by 4 bases and J by 9 bases, with 19 bases between. CDR1 is GTSNPN, CDR2 SVGIG, per germline (reference sequence). The CDR3, as DNA: TGTGCCTGGATTCGGATGGGAAAGACAAGGCAGTACTTC. Protein product: CAWIRMGKTRQYF. The full variable domain, in which reference TRBV30 and TRBJ2-7 provide the parts outside the CDR3, is SQTIHQWPATLVQPVGSPLSLECTVEGTSNPNLYWYRQAAGRGLQLLFYSVGIGQISSEVPQNLSASRPQDRQFILSSKKLLLSDSGFYLCAWIRMGKTRQYFGPGTRLTVT.

The chain carries TRBV27 and TRBJ1-6; 9 nucleotides match TRBD1. The germline V gene encodes CDR1 MNHEY and CDR2 SMNVEV (reference sequence). The CDR3 is made up of 14 amino acids. Trimming took 3 bases from V and 14 from J; bases not matched to a gene: 8. CDR3 sequence reads: CASSFDRGGLTLHF. CDR3 sequence (DNA): TGTGCCAGCAGTTTCGACAGGGGGGGATTGACCCTCCACTTT.

There are a few counts of this clone. The rearrangement links TRBV27 to TRBJ1-6; D is perhaps TRBD1 (6 bases). The V gene lost 5 bases and the J gene lost 6 bases, with 14 bases spanning the gap. Germline V gives CDR1 MNHEY, CDR2 SMNVEV (reference sequence). The CDR3 extends over 15 amino acids. CDR3 sequence: CASSTYQGSNSPLHF. CDR3 nucleotides: TGTGCCAGCAGTACCTACCAGGGGAGTAATTCACCCCTCCACTTT.

The chain uses TRBV29-1 and TRBJ2-3; D gene uncertain. The V and J ends lost 1 base and 0 bases respectively, with 14 bases between them. The CDR3 consists of 16 residues. Per germline, CDR1 SQVTM and CDR2 ANQGSEA. The CDR3 bases are TGCAGCGTTGAAGGGCCGGAGACCTCTAGCACAGATACGCAGTATTTT. It specifies CSVEGPETSSTDTQYF.

V usage is TRBV25-1 and J usage is TRBJ2-7, with D maybe TRBD2 (5 bases). The germline gives CDR1 MGHDK, CDR2 SYGVNS. Trimming removed 6 bases at V and 7 bases at J, with 16 bases between. The CDR3 contains 13 residues. The CDR3 spells CASRALLSGEQYF. For the CDR3, the DNA is TGTGCCAGCAGGGCCTTGCTGTCGGGGGAGCAGTACTTC.

This clone was recorded a few times. This chain links TRBV10-3 with TRBJ1-2; the D gene is possibly TRBD1 (6 bases). This CDR3 is built from 14 residues. V dropped 8 bases and J dropped 2 bases, with 15 bases sitting between them. In germline, CDR1 is ENHRY, CDR2 SYGVKD. The CDR3 loop reads CAIAGGQLNYGYTF. The CDR3 DNA follows: TGTGCCATCGCGGGGGGGCAGCTCAACTATGGCTACACCTTC.

V gene TRBV6-1 combines with J gene TRBJ1-2; D may be TRBD1 (6 bases). This CDR3 spans 15 amino acids. The germline V gene encodes CDR1 MNHNS and CDR2 SASEGT. V lost 8 bases and J 8 bases, leaving 24 bases between the germline ends. CDR3 nucleotide sequence: TGTGCCAGCGGGGGCCTGGAGGGAGTCATAAGCGGCTACACCTTC. Protein product: CASGGLEGVISGYTF.

V is TRBV6-5 and J is TRBJ2-3, with 13 bases identical to TRBD2. V was pared by 10 bases and J by 13 bases, with 14 bases of the junction left unmatched. This CDR3 contains 14 residues. Germline V lookup: CDR1 MNHEY, CDR2 SVGAGI. The CDR3 region has the DNA TGTGCCACCAGCATAACTAGCGGGGGGGCTTCGGAGTATTTT. It yields the protein CATSITSGGASEYF.

The rearrangement uses TRBV30 and TRBJ1-1; the D gene is possibly TRBD1 (6 bases). The CDR3 spans 14 residues. V was cut by 5 bases and J by 2 bases, with 15 bases left in between. Germline loops: CDR1 GTSNPN, CDR2 SVGIG (reference sequence). The CDR3 protein is CAWESDRSNTEAFF. The CDR3 bases are TGTGCCTGGGAGTCGGACAGATCTAACACTGAAGCTTTCTTT.

This clone was observed at least ten times. This chain joins TRBV19 and TRBJ2-5; 7 bases match TRBD1. The length of the CDR3 is 14 residues. The germline gives CDR1 LNHDA, CDR2 SQIVND (reference sequence). V lost 6 bases and J lost 4; bases outside the gene matches: 8. CDR3 sequence (DNA): TGTGCCAGTAGCAAGGGGGCGACGAGAGAGACCCAGTACTTC. As protein: CASSKGATRETQYF. Full variable domain (outside the CDR3, taken from reference TRBV19 and TRBJ2-5): DGGITQSPKYLFRKEGQNVTLSCEQNLNHDAMYWYRQDPGQGLRLIYYSQIVNDFQKGDIAEGYSVSREKKESFPLTVTSAQKNPTAFYLCASSKGATRETQYFGPGTRLLVL.

As regards this clone: Other DNA variants within this sample encode the same CDR3. The chain carries TRBV25-1 and TRBJ1-2; D is unclear. Looked up from germline, CDR1 is MGHDK and CDR2 is SYGVNS. The germline V and J ends were trimmed by 4 bases and 5 bases, with 5 bases remaining between them. The CDR3 contains 11 residues. The CDR3 nucleotides read TGTGCCAGCAGTGGAGGGTATGGCTACACCTTC. This sequence encodes CASSGGYGYTF.

The V call is TRBV19, the J call TRBJ2-7, with TRBD1 identical over 9 bases. The germline V gene encodes CDR1 LNHDA and CDR2 SQIVND (reference sequence). Germline trimming cut 3 bases from V and 3 bases from J; bases unmatched to any gene: 3. The CDR3 extends over 14 amino acids. The CDR3 DNA sequence: TGTGCCAGTAGTATGGGGACAGGGAACTACGAGCAGTACTTC. It encodes CASSMGTGNYEQYF.

There are a few counts of this clone. This chain links TRBV10-3 with TRBJ1-5; weak D call: TRBD1 (6 bases). The CDR3 consists of 14 residues. Deletions cut 8 bases from V and 4 bases from J, with 15 bases between. CDR1 is ENHRY and CDR2 is SYGVKD in the germline V gene. The CDR3 nucleotides are TGTGCCATCTCGTCCGGGACATCTAATCAGCCCCAGCATTTT. Translating gives CAISSGTSNQPQHF.

This clone was counted a few times. The CDR3 here is CASSLMGVSNQPQHF. CDR3 in DNA: TGTGCCAGCAGCCTGATGGGGGTTAGCAATCAGCCCCAGCATTTT. The genes are TRBV7-9 and TRBJ1-5, with D tentatively TRBD1 (5 bases). Trimming stripped 5 bases from V and 0 bases from J, with 11 bases between. Germline loops: CDR1 SEHNR, CDR2 FQNEAQ (reference sequence). The CDR3 runs to 15 residues.

Turning to this clone: Sequence at one end of the junction differs from germline and may be a read error. The chain combines TRBV14 with TRBJ2-2, with 8 nucleotides matching TRBD2. CDR1 is SGHDN, CDR2 FVKESK, per germline. CDR3 length: 15 amino acids. CDR3 protein: CASSPQRGNTGEPFF. CDR3 nucleotides: TGTGCCAGCAGCCCTCAGCGGGGGAACACCGGGGAGCCGTTTTTT.

This chain connects TRBV9 to TRBJ2-1; tentative D call: TRBD2 (6 bases). The CDR3 spans 16 residues. The germline V and J ends were trimmed by 0 bases and 7 bases, with 17 bases remaining between them. Per the germline V gene, CDR1 is SGDLS and CDR2 is YYNGEE. The CDR3 loop is CASSVVGGMLRNEQFF. The CDR3 DNA is TGTGCCAGCAGCGTAGTTGGAGGGATGCTACGGAATGAGCAGTTCTTC.